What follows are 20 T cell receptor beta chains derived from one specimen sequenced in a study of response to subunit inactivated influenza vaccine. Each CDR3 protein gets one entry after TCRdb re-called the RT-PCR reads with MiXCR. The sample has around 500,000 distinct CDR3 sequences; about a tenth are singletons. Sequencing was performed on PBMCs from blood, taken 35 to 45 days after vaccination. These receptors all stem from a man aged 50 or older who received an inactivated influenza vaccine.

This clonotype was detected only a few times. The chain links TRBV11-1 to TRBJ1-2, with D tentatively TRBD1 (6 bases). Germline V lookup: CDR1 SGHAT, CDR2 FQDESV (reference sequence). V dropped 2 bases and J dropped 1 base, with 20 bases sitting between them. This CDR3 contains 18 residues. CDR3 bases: TGTGCCAGCAGCTTATCCTACCCAGGGGCCTCCCTTAACTATGGCTACACCTTC. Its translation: CASSLSYPGASLNYGYTF.

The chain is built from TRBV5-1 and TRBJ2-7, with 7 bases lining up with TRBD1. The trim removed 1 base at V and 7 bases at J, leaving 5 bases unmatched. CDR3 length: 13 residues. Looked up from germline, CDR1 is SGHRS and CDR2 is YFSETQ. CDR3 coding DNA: TGCGCCAGCAGCTTGCAGCAACAGGGGGAGCAGTACTTC. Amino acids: CASSLQQQGEQYF.

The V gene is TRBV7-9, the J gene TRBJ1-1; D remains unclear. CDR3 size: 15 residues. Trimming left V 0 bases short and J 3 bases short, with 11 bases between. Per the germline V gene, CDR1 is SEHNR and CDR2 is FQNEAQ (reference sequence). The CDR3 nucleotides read TGTGCCAGCAGCTTAGCGCGGTCCGGGTACACTGAAGCTTTCTTT. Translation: CASSLARSGYTEAFF.

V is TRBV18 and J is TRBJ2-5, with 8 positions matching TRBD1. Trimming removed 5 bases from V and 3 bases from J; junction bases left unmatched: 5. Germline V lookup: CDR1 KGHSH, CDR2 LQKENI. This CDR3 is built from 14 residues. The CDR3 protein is CASSSTTGEETQYF. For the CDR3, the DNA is TGTGCCAGCTCAAGCACGACAGGGGAAGAGACCCAGTACTTC.

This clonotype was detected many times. As DNA, the CDR3 is TGTGCCACCAGCAGAGATAGCGGGGTTAGCAATCAGCCCCAGCATTTT. This sequence encodes CATSRDSGVSNQPQHF. The rearrangement uses TRBV15 and TRBJ1-5; D gene uncertain. Trimming took 0 bases from V and 0 from J, leaving 9 bases between them. Germline loops: CDR1 LNHNV, CDR2 YYDKDF (reference sequence). The CDR3 is made up of 16 amino acids.

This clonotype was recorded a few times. In nucleotides, the CDR3 is TGTGCCACCAGCAGAGCCGGGGTAGTCGGAGAGACCCAGTACTTC. This gives the protein CATSRAGVVGETQYF. The V and J genes are TRBV15 and TRBJ2-5, with D perhaps TRBD2 (5 bases). The V gene lost 1 base and the J gene lost 4 bases, with 13 bases spanning the gap. Germline CDR1 is LNHNV and CDR2 is YYDKDF (reference sequence). This CDR3 contains 15 residues.

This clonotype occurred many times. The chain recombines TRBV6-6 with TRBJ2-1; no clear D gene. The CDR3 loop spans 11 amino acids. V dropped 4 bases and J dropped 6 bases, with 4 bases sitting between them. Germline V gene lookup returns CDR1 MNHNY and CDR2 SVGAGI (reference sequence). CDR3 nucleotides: TGTGCCAGCAGTTCAGCCAATGAGCAGTTCTTC. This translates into CASSSANEQFF.

CDR3 amino acids: CASSLALVGNRGHEQYF. In DNA, the CDR3 is TGTGCCAGCAGCTTAGCGCTGGTGGGGAACAGGGGCCACGAGCAGTACTTC. The chain carries TRBV7-9 and TRBJ2-7, with 7 bases that match TRBD1. After removal of 0 bases from V and 5 bases from J, the junction contained 13 bases not matched to a gene. The V gene's germline CDR1 is SEHNR and CDR2 FQNEAQ (reference sequence). CDR3 length: 17 residues.

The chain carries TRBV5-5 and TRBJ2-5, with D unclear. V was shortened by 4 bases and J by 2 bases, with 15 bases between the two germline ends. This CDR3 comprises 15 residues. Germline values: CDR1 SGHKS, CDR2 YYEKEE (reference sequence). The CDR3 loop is CASSKTVTQQETQYF. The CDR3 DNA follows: TGTGCCAGCAGCAAAACCGTGACACAACAAGAGACCCAGTACTTC.

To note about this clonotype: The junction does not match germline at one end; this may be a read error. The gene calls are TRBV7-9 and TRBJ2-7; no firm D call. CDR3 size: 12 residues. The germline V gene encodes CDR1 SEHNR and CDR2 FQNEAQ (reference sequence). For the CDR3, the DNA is TGTGACAGCAGCTTAAGTTGGTCCGAGCAGTACTTC. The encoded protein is CDSSLSWSEQYF. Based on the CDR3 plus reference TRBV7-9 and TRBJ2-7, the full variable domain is DTGVSQNPRHKITKRGQNVTFRCDPISEHNRLYWYRQTLGQGPEFLTYFQNEAQLEKSRLLSDRFSAERPKGSFSTLEIQRTEQGDSAMYLCDSSLSWSEQYFGPGTRLTVT.

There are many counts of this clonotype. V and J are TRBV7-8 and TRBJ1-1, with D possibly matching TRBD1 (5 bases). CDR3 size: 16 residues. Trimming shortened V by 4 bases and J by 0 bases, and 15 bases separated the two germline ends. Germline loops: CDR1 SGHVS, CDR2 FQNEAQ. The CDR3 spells CASSSDRHFMNTEAFF. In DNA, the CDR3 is TGTGCCAGCAGCTCTGACAGACACTTTATGAACACTGAAGCTTTCTTT.

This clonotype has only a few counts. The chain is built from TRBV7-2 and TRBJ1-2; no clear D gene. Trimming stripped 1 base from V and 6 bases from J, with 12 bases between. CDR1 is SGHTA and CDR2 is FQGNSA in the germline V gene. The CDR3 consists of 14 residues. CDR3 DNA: TGTGCCAGCAGCTTAGAAGGGAGGGCCGATGGCTACACCTTC. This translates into CASSLEGRADGYTF.

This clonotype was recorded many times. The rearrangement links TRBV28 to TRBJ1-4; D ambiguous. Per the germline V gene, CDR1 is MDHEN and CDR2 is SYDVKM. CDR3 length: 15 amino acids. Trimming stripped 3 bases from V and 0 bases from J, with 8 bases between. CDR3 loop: CASSFSDATNEKLFF. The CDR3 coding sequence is TGTGCCAGCAGTTTTTCGGATGCAACTAATGAAAAACTGTTTTTT.

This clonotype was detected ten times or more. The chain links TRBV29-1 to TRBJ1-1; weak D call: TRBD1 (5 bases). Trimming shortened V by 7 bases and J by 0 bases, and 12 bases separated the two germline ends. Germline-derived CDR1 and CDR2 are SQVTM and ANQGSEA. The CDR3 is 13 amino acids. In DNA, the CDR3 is TGCAGCGCCTCGACAGCTCTGAACACTGAAGCTTTCTTT. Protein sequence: CSASTALNTEAFF.

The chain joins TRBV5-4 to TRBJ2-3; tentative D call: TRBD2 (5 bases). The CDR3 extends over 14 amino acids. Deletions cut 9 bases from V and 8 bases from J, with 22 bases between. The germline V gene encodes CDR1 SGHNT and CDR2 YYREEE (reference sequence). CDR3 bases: TGTGCCATGAGCCCTGGACTCCGCAGCGGTACGCAGTATTTT. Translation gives CAMSPGLRSGTQYF.

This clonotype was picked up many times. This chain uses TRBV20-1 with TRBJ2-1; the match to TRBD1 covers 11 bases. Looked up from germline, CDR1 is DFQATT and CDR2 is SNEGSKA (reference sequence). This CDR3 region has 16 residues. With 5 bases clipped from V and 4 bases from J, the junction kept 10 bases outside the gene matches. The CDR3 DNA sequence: TGCAGTGCTCCTGGGGACAGGGGGGGGGAGTACAATGAGCAGTTCTTC. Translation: CSAPGDRGGEYNEQFF.

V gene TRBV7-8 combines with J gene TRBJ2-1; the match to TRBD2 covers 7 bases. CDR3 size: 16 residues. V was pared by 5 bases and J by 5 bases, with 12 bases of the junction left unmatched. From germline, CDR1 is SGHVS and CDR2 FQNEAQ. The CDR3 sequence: CASSAGLEGGNNEQFF. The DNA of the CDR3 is TGTGCCAGCAGCGCAGGACTAGAGGGAGGCAACAATGAGCAGTTCTTC. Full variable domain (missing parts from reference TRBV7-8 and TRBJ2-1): GAGVSQSPRYKVAKRGQDVALRCDPISGHVSLFWYQQALGQGPEFLTYFQNEAQLDKSGLPSDRFFAERPEGSVSTLKIQRTQQEDSAVYLCASSAGLEGGNNEQFFGPGTRLTVL.

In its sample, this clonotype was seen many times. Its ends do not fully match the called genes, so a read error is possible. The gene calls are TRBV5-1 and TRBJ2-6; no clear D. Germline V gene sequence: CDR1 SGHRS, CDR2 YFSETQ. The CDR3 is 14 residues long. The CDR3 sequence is CASSLGSGANVLTF. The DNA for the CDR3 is TGTGCCAGCAGCTTGGGCTCTGGGGCCAACGTCCTGACTTTC.

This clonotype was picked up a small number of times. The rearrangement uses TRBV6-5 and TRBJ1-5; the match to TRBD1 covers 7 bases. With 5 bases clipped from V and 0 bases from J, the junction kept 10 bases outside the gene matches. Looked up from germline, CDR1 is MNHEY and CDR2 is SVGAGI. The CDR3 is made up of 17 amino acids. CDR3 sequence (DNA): TGTGCCAGCAGTCTACGACAGGGATCGCCTAGCAATCAGCCCCAGCATTTT. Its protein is CASSLRQGSPSNQPQHF.

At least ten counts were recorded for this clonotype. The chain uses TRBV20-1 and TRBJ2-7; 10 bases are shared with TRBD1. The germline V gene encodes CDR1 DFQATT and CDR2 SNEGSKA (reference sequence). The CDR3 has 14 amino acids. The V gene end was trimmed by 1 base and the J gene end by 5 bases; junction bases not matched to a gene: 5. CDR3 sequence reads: CSARVAGQGNEQYF. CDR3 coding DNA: TGCAGTGCTAGAGTAGCGGGACAGGGGAACGAGCAGTACTTC.